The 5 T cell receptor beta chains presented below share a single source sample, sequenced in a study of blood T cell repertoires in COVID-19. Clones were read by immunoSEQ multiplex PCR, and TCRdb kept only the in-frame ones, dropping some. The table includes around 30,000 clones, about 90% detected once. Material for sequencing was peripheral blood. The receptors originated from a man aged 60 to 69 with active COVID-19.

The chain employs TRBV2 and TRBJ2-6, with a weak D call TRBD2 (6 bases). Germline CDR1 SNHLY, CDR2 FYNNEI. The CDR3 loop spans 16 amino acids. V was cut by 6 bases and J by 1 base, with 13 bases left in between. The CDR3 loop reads CASSGRDGSGANVLTF. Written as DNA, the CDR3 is TGTGCCAGCAGCGGGAGAGATGGGTCTGGGGCCAACGTCCTGACTTTC.

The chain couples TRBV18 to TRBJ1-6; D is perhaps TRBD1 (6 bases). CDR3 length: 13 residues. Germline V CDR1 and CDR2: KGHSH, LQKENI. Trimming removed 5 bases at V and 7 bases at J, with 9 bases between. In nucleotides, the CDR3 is TGTGCCAGCTCAACAGGGCCCAATTCACCCCTCCACTTT. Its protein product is CASSTGPNSPLHF.

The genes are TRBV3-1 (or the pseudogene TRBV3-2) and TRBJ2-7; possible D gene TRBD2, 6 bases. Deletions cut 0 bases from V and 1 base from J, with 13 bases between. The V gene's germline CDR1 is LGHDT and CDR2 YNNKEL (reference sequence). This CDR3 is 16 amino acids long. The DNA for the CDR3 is TGTGCCAGCAGCCAAGATCTTCGGGCGGGGTCCTACGAGCAGTACTTC. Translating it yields CASSQDLRAGSYEQYF.

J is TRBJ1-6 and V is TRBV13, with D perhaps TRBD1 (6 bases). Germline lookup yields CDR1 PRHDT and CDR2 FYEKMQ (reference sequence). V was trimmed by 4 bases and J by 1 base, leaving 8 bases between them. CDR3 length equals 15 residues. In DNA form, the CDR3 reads TGTGCCAGCAGCTCAGGACAGTCCTATAATTCACCCCTCCACTTT. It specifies CASSSGQSYNSPLHF.

The CDR3 here is CASSPSTLTGINSPLHF. CDR3 nucleotides: TGTGCCAGCAGCCCCTCCACCCTGACAGGGATTAATTCACCCCTCCACTTT. The chain uses TRBV5-5 and TRBJ1-6; 7 bases match TRBD1. Per germline, CDR1 SGHKS and CDR2 YYEKEE (reference sequence). The CDR3 is 17 amino acids. The trim removed 4 bases at V and 6 bases at J, leaving 13 bases unmatched.